This T cell receptor (beta chain) was recovered during a study of blood T cells in healthy people across ages. CDR3 length: 16 amino acids. Germline loops: CDR1 MGHRA, CDR2 YSYEKL. Sample-barcoded 5' priming and a J-beta primer mix drove a second PCR of roughly 7 to 11 cycles. A template-switch adaptor that had 12 random nucleotides put a tag on each cDNA molecule. MiXCR, applied by TCRdb to the 5' RACE reads, yields one record per CDR3 protein. Of 750,000 to 950,000 distinct CDR3 sequences listed, around 25% were seen once; the top ten hold 3%. These data also featured in a second study, about T cells of mothers and their children.

The sequencing input was blood. This TCR came from a boy aged 10-17 years in good health. The genes are TRBV4-1 and TRBJ2-5; no reliable D call. The J call may be faulty, since TRBJ2-1 better matches the DNA end. The CDR3: CASSTVWGIPYNEQFF. The CDR3 DNA sequence: TGCGCCAGCAGCACCGTATGGGGAATACCCTACAATGAGCAGTTCTTC.